This entry lists 21 T cell receptor beta chains sequenced from one sample in a study of OX40 agonist ivuxolimab in advanced cancers. Data came from immunoSEQ multiplex PCR; TCRdb stores just in-frame clones and leaves some out. Of about 59,000 clones listed, 75% to 85% were seen once; the top ten hold about 0.75%. The sequencing here drew on CD4+ or CD8+ T cells sorted from blood, taken in a trial of the OX40 agonist ivuxolimab. The receptors were gathered from an adult with an advanced solid tumor such as melanoma, head and neck, liver or kidney cancer.

The chain employs TRBV28 and TRBJ1-2; weak D call: TRBD1 (6 bases). Deletions cut 8 bases from V and 8 bases from J, with 24 bases between. Per germline, CDR1 MDHEN and CDR2 SYDVKM. The CDR3 runs 15 residues. For the CDR3, the DNA is TGTGCCAGCGGAGGGCCGGGACAAGGCCCAGAGGGCTACACCTTC. Translated: CASGGPGQGPEGYTF.

V gene TRBV5-1 combines with J gene TRBJ2-1; 9 bases agree with TRBD2. Germline V gene lookup returns CDR1 SGHRS and CDR2 YFSETQ. The CDR3 is 14 amino acids. Trimming took 0 bases from V and 8 from J; bases not matched to a gene: 3. The CDR3 sequence is CASSLGSGSHEQFF. The CDR3 DNA sequence: TGCGCCAGCAGCTTGGGTAGCGGGAGTCATGAGCAGTTCTTC.

This clone was seen only once. This chain links TRBV7-9 with TRBJ2-3; 7 bases are shared with TRBD2. This CDR3 has 15 residues. V was pared by 4 bases and J by 1 base, with 5 bases of the junction left unmatched. The germline gives CDR1 SEHNR, CDR2 FQNEAQ (reference sequence). CDR3: CASSSSGVRTDTQYF. CDR3 sequence (DNA): TGTGCCAGCAGCTCCAGCGGGGTTCGCACAGATACGCAGTATTTT. The full variable domain, with the rest looked up from reference TRBV7-9 and TRBJ2-3, is DTGVSQNPRHKITKRGQNVTFRCDPISEHNRLYWYRQTLGQGPEFLTYFQNEAQLEKSRLLSDRFSAERPKGSFSTLEIQRTEQGDSAMYLCASSSSGVRTDTQYFGPGTRLTVL.

This clone was seen only a few times. The chain has TRBV11-2 and TRBJ2-5, with a tentative D call TRBD1 (5 bases). V was pared by 1 base and J by 5 bases, with 11 bases between. CDR3 size: 14 residues. Germline CDR1 reads SGHAT; CDR2 reads FQNNGV. CDR3 DNA: TGTGCCAGCAGCTTAGGGGGCAGCTTGGAGACCCAGTACTTC. Translation gives CASSLGGSLETQYF.

By sample fraction, this clone is medium-sized. J is TRBJ1-3 and V is TRBV29-1; no clear D. Deletions cut 6 bases from V and 1 base from J, with 7 bases between. The CDR3 covers 12 residues. From germline, CDR1 is SQVTM and CDR2 ANQGSEA. The CDR3 coding sequence is TGCAGCGTGGCGGAATCTGGAAACACCATATATTTT. This gives the protein CSVAESGNTIYF.

The CDR3 reads CASRQGAGQPQHF. For the CDR3, the DNA is TGTGCCAGCAGACAGGGGGCAGGTCAGCCCCAGCATTTT. J is TRBJ1-5 and V is TRBV2, with 9 bases lining up with TRBD1. The germline gives CDR1 SNHLY, CDR2 FYNNEI. Trimming took 6 bases from V and 6 from J; bases not matched to a gene: 3. The CDR3 consists of 13 residues.

This clone is a singleton in its sample. The chain combines TRBV18 with TRBJ2-1, with D hard to call. Trimming took off 6 bases at V and 8 bases at J, with 8 bases between the two ends. The germline V gene encodes CDR1 KGHSH and CDR2 LQKENI. CDR3 size: 11 residues. CDR3 bases: TGTGCCAGCTCCGGACGCGATGAGCAGTTCTTC. It codes for CASSGRDEQFF.

J is TRBJ1-5 and V is TRBV5-1; 9 bases agree with TRBD1. V gave up 4 bases and J gave up 6 bases; unmatched junction bases: 5. Germline assignment: CDR1 SGHRS and CDR2 YFSETQ. The CDR3 is 14 amino acids. This CDR3 reads CASSRTGVGQPQHF. CDR3 coding DNA: TGCGCCAGCAGCCGGACAGGGGTTGGTCAGCCCCAGCATTTT.

This clone has just a few counts. The rearrangement uses TRBV6-6 and TRBJ1-2; D may be TRBD1 (6 bases). V was trimmed by 2 bases and J by 2 bases, leaving 12 bases between them. The CDR3 covers 15 residues. Germline-derived CDR1 and CDR2 are MNHNY and SVGAGI (reference sequence). The CDR3 reads CASSYLRQANYGYTF. DNA of the CDR3: TGTGCCAGCAGTTACCTCCGACAGGCAAACTATGGCTACACCTTC.

The chain carries TRBV9 and TRBJ2-5; 7 bases agree with TRBD1. CDR3 size: 14 residues. V trimming: 5 bases; J trimming: 5 bases; junction bases outside the gene matches: 9. The germline gives CDR1 SGDLS, CDR2 YYNGEE. The CDR3 DNA reads as TGTGCCAGCAGTCCTCGACAGGGCCGGGAGACCCAGTACTTC. It is translated as CASSPRQGRETQYF.

The rearrangement uses TRBV6-1 and TRBJ2-3; 7 nucleotides match TRBD2. V trimming: 7 bases; J trimming: 2 bases; junction bases outside the gene matches: 6. The CDR3 covers 14 residues. The germline gives CDR1 MNHNS, CDR2 SASEGT. CDR3 DNA sequence: TGTGCCAGCACCCCTAGCGGAAACACAGATACGCAGTATTTT. Its protein is CASTPSGNTDTQYF.

The V call is TRBV10-2, the J call TRBJ2-1; D gene uncertain. Germline V gene sequence: CDR1 WSHSY, CDR2 SAAADI. V shed 4 bases and J shed 3 bases, with 4 bases lying between them. The CDR3 is 12 amino acids. CDR3 nucleotide sequence: TGCGCCAGCAGTGTCAACTACAATGAGCAGTTCTTC. Translating gives CASSVNYNEQFF.

This chain links TRBV7-2 with TRBJ1-2; D is unresolved. The CDR3 contains 12 residues. Trimming shortened V by 6 bases and J by 5 bases, and 10 bases separated the two germline ends. In germline, CDR1 is SGHTA, CDR2 FQGNSA. The CDR3 here is CASSLRLYGYTF. CDR3 coding DNA: TGTGCCAGCAGTTTGCGGTTATATGGCTACACCTTC.

The chain uses TRBV27 and TRBJ2-7, with 7 bases fitting TRBD1. Germline CDR1 reads MNHEY; CDR2 reads SMNVEV (reference sequence). Trimming at V came to 4 bases and at J to 4 bases, leaving 4 bases not matched to a gene. CDR3 length: 13 residues. This chain's CDR3 is CASSWDRSYEQYF. CDR3 bases: TGTGCCAGCAGTTGGGACAGATCGTACGAGCAGTACTTC.

The chain couples TRBV5-6 to TRBJ2-4; D not resolved. CDR3 length equals 17 residues. Between the trimmed V and J ends, which lost 4 bases and 2 bases, there was a span of 19 bases. Germline V gene data show CDR1 as SGHDT and CDR2 as YYEEEE. CDR3 in DNA: TGTGCCAGCAGCGCAACGGCCCTTCCCAAGTCCAAAAACATTCAGTACTTC. Encoded protein: CASSATALPKSKNIQYF.

This chain uses TRBV6-6 with TRBJ1-1; D not resolved. The CDR3 loop spans 16 amino acids. With 2 bases removed from V and 0 bases from J, the gap between germline ends came to 13 bases. Germline V gene data show CDR1 as MNHNY and CDR2 as SVGAGI (reference sequence). The CDR3: CASSYNGGSVNTEAFF. The CDR3 DNA follows: TGTGCCAGCAGTTACAATGGAGGATCAGTGAACACTGAAGCTTTCTTT.

This clone has just one count. This chain uses TRBV12-5 with TRBJ2-1, with 11 bases matching TRBD2. Losses at the gene ends were 3 bases for V and 8 bases for J; bases not matched to a gene: 12. Per the germline V gene, CDR1 is LGHNT and CDR2 is FRNRAP. The CDR3 is made up of 17 amino acids. CDR3 in DNA: TGTGCTAGTGGTTTTCCCCGACTAGCGGGAATAGTAGATGAGCAGTTCTTC. The encoded protein is CASGFPRLAGIVDEQFF. Together with reference TRBV12-5 and TRBJ2-1, the CDR3 gives the full variable domain: DARVTQTPRHKVTEMGQEVTMRCQPILGHNTVFWYRQTMMQGLELLAYFRNRAPLDDSGMPKDRFSAEMPDATLATLKIQPSEPRDSAVYFCASGFPRLAGIVDEQFFGPGTRLTVL.

The V call is TRBV7-9, the J call TRBJ1-3; D possibly corresponds to TRBD1 (5 bases). V lost 5 bases and J 4 bases, leaving 18 bases between the germline ends. This CDR3 has 16 amino acids. The germline gives CDR1 SEHNR, CDR2 FQNEAQ (reference sequence). The CDR3 region is CASSRAVGRSGNTIYF. In DNA, the CDR3 is TGTGCCAGCAGCCGAGCTGTGGGACGTTCGGGAAACACCATATATTTT.

This clone was observed a handful of times. V gene TRBV5-4 combines with J gene TRBJ2-2; 10 bases line up with TRBD1. Germline trimming cut 4 bases from V and 8 bases from J; bases unmatched to any gene: 8. CDR3 length: 15 amino acids. CDR1 is SGHNT and CDR2 is YYREEE in the germline V gene (reference sequence). CDR3 loop: CASSPGQGKRGELFF. The CDR3 DNA reads as TGTGCCAGCAGCCCGGGACAGGGGAAAAGAGGGGAGCTGTTTTTT.

The chain is built from TRBV6-1 and TRBJ2-3, with 8 bases aligning to TRBD1. Trimming cost V 8 bases and J 1 base; bases outside gene matches: 5. Germline CDR1 and CDR2: MNHNS and SASEGT. CDR3 size: 14 residues. CDR3 nucleotides: TGTGCCAGCTCACCGGGACAGGGCACAGATACGCAGTATTTT. As protein: CASSPGQGTDTQYF.

The V call is TRBV9, the J call TRBJ2-7, with 8 nucleotides matching TRBD2. Trimming removed 4 bases from V and 6 bases from J; junction bases left unmatched: 15. The CDR3 spans 16 residues. Looked up from germline, CDR1 is SGDLS and CDR2 is YYNGEE. Here the CDR3 DNA reads TGTGCCAGCAGCCCCGGGCGGGGACTAGAAACTTTCGAGCAGTACTTC. Translation gives CASSPGRGLETFEQYF.